This T cell receptor beta chain was sequenced for a study of cytomegalovirus exposure and HLA in healthy donors. The V gene's germline CDR1 is LNHNV and CDR2 YYDKDF (reference sequence). The CDR3 consists of 15 residues. Trimming pared 1 base from V and 3 bases from J, leaving 9 bases between. This PCR relied on a set of 60 Vbeta primers and 13 Jbeta primers. Libraries were prepared by immunoSEQ multiplex PCR; TCRdb keeps only in-frame clonotypes and omits some of them. Of around 100,000 clones in the sample, about four fifths were seen once. Specimen: PBMCs. The rearrangement joins TRBV15 to TRBJ1-4; no clear D gene. The clonotype was recovered from a woman between 70 and 85 years old in good health and CMV-seropositive. The CDR3 nucleotides read TGTGCCACCAGCAGAGCACACGGGTCTAATGAAAAACTGTTTTTT. Encoded protein: CATSRAHGSNEKLFF.